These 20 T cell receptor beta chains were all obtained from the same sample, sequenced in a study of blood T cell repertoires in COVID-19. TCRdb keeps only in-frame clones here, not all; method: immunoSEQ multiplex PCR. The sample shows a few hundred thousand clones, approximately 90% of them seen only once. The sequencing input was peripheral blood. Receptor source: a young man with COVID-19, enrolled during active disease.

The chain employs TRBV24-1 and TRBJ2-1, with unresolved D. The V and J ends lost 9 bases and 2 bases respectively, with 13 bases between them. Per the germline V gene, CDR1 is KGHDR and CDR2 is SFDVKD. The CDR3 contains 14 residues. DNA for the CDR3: TGTGCCACCTCCAGAGTTGGAGCCTACAATGAGCAGTTCTTC. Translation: CATSRVGAYNEQFF.

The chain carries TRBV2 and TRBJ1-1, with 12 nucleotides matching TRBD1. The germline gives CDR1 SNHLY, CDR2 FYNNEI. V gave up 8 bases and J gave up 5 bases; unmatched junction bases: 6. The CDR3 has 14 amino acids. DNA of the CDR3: TGTGCCAGCCGATGGGACAGGGGGCGGACTGAAGCTTTCTTT. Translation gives CASRWDRGRTEAFF. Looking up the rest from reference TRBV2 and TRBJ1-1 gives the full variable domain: EPEVTQTPSHQVTQMGQEVILRCVPISNHLYFYWYRQILGQKVEFLVSFYNNEISEKSEIFDDQFSVERPDGSNFTLKIRSTKLEDSAMYFCASRWDRGRTEAFFGQGTRLTVV.

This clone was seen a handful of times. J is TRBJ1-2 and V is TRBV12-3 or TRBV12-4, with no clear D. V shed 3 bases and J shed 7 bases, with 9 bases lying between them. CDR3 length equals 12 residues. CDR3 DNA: TGTGCCAGCAGTTTTGATTCCGGTGGCTACACCTTC. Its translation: CASSFDSGGYTF.

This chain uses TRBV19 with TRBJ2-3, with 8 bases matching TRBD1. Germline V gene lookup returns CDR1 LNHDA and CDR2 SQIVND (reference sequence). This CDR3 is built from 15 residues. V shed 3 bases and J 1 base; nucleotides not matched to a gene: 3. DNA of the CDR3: TGTGCCAGTAGTATCTGGGGACAGGGCACAGATACGCAGTATTTT. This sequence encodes CASSIWGQGTDTQYF.

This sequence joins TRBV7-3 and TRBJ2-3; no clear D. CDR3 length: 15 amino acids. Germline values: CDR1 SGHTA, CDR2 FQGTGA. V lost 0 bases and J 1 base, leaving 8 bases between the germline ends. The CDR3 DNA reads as TGTGCCAGCAGCTTAACAGCCGCCCGCACAGATACGCAGTATTTT. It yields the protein CASSLTAARTDTQYF.

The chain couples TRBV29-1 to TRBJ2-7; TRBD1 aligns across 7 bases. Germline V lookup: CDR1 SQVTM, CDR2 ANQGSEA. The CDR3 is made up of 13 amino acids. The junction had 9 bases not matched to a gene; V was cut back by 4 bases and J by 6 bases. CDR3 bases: TGCAGCGTTGCCAGACGACAGGGACCCGAGCAGTACTTC. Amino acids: CSVARRQGPEQYF.

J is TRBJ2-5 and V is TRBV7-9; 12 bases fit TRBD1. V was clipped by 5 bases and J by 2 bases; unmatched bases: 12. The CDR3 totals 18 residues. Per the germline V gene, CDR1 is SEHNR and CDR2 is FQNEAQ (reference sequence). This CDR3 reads CASSPPRVGQGAQETQYF. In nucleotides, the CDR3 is TGTGCCAGCAGCCCCCCCCGGGTGGGACAGGGGGCTCAAGAGACCCAGTACTTC.

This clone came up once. The CDR3 bases are TGTGCCAGCAGGGAGGTTTTCTACGAGCAGTACTTC. Its protein is CASREVFYEQYF. The chain is built from TRBV21-1 and TRBJ2-7; the table's D call TRBD2 went unverified against the DNA. TRBV21-1 has pseudogene status. The CDR3 sequence is 12 residues long.

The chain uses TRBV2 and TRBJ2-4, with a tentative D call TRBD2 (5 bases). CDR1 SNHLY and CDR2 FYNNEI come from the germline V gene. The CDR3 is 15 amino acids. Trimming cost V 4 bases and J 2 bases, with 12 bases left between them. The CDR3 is CASSGAEGTKNIQYF. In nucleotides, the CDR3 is TGTGCCAGCAGTGGTGCTGAGGGTACCAAAAACATTCAGTACTTC.

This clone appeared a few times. The CDR3 coding sequence is TGTGCCTCCTGGACAGGGAGGGCAGAGACCCAGTACTTC. Translated: CASWTGRAETQYF. The chain recombines TRBV12-3 or TRBV12-4 with TRBJ2-5, with D perhaps matching TRBD1 (8 bases). CDR3 length: 13 amino acids. V shed 11 bases and J shed 4 bases, with 17 bases lying between them.

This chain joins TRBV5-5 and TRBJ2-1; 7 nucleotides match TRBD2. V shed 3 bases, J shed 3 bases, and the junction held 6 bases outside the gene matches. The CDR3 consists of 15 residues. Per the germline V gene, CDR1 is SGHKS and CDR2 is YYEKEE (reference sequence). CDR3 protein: CASSSFGLDYNEQFF. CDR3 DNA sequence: TGTGCCAGCAGCTCCTTCGGACTAGACTACAATGAGCAGTTCTTC. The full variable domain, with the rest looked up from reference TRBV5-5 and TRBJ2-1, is DAGVTQSPTHLIKTRGQQVTLRCSPISGHKSVSWYQQVLGQGPQFIFQYYEKEERGRGNFPDRFSARQFPNYSSELNVNALLLGDSALYLCASSSFGLDYNEQFFGPGTRLTVL.

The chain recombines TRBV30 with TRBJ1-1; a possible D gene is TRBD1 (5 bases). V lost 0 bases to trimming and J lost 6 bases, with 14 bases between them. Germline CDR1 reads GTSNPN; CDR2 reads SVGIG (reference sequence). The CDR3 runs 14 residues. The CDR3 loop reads CAWSVKGARSEAFF. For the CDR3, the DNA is TGTGCCTGGAGTGTGAAAGGGGCGCGGTCTGAAGCTTTCTTT. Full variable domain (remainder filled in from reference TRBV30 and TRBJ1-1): SQTIHQWPATLVQPVGSPLSLECTVEGTSNPNLYWYRQAAGRGLQLLFYSVGIGQISSEVPQNLSASRPQDRQFILSSKKLLLSDSGFYLCAWSVKGARSEAFFGQGTRLTVV.

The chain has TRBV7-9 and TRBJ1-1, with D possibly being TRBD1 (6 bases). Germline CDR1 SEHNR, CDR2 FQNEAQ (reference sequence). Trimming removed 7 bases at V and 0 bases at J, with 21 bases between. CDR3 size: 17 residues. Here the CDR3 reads CASMGNRGGVVNTEAFF. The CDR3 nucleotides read TGTGCCAGCATGGGGAATCGAGGGGGGGTAGTGAACACTGAAGCTTTCTTT.

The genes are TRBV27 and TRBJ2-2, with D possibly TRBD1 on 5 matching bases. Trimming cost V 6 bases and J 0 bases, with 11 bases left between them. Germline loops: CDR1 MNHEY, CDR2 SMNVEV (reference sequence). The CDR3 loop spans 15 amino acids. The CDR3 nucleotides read TGTGCCAGCAGAGTTGGACAAACGAACACCGGGGAGCTGTTTTTT. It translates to CASRVGQTNTGELFF.

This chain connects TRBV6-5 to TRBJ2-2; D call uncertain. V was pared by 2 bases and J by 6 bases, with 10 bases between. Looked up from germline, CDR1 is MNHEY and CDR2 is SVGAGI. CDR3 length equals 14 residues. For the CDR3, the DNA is TGTGCCAGCAGTTACGAGACAAGTCCCGGGGAGCTGTTTTTT. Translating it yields CASSYETSPGELFF.

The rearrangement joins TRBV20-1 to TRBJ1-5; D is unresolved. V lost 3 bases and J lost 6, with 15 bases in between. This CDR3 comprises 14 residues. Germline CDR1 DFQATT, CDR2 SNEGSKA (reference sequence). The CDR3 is CSASSGGRGQPQHF. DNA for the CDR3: TGCAGTGCTAGTTCCGGAGGGAGAGGTCAGCCCCAGCATTTT.

This CDR3 is CASSQQGQETQYF. In DNA, the CDR3 is TGTGCCAGCTCACAACAGGGACAAGAGACCCAGTACTTC. The rearrangement uses TRBV18 and TRBJ2-5, with D perhaps TRBD1 (6 bases). Trimming took off 4 bases at V and 2 bases at J, with 8 bases between the two ends. The V gene's germline CDR1 is KGHSH and CDR2 LQKENI. There are 13 residues in the CDR3.

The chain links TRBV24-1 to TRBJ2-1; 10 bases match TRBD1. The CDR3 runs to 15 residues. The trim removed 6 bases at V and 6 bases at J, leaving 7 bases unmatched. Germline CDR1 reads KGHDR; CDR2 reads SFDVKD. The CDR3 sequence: CATSLGQGIGNEQFF. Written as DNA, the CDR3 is TGTGCCACCAGTTTGGGACAGGGGATTGGCAATGAGCAGTTCTTC.

CDR3 in amino acids: CSAGASGELFF. In nucleotides, the CDR3 is TGCAGTGCGGGGGCCTCCGGGGAGCTGTTTTTT. The V call is TRBV20-1, the J call TRBJ2-2; D might be TRBD1 (6 bases). Germline values: CDR1 DFQATT, CDR2 SNEGSKA (reference sequence). V gave up 6 bases and J gave up 6 bases, with 8 bases separating them. The CDR3 contains 11 residues.

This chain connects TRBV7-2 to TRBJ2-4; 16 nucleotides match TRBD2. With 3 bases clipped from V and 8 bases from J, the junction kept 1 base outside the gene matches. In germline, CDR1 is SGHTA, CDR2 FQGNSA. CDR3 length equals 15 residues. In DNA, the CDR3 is TGTGCCAGCAGCTTGGGACTAGCGGGGGGGGACATTCAGTACTTC. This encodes CASSLGLAGGDIQYF. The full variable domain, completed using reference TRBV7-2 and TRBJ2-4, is GAGVSQSPSNKVTEKGKDVELRCDPISGHTALYWYRQSLGQGLEFLIYFQGNSAPDKSGLPSDRFSAERTGGSVSTLTIQRTQQEDSAVYLCASSLGLAGGDIQYFGAGTRLSVL.